This T cell receptor beta chain originates from a study of vaccination and CD4 T cells after COVID-19. Study context: The stimulus for the cells was overlapping spike peptides derived from SARS-CoV-2, HCoV-NL63, HCoV-OC43 and HCoV-229E. General study results and limits: It was found that, in convalescent patients, 304 of 307 vaccine-specific clones were spike mono-reactive. Relatively few convalescent patients and no early post-infection timepoints were analyzed.

Concerning this clonotype: Its antigen is unidentified.

As to treatment: approximately 9-day PBMC culture with coronavirus spike peptide pools or control peptides (ViraFEST assay). Cultured CD4+ T cell DNA underwent sequencing with the Oncomine TCR Beta short-read assay. TCRdb reprocessed the PCR reads with MiXCR, giving one entry per CDR3 protein. The table lists some 14,000 distinct CDR3 sequences, around 41% of them singletons, with 9.4% in the top ten. Germline lookup yields CDR1 DFQATT and CDR2 SNEGSKA (reference sequence). The CDR3 loop spans 14 amino acids. The trim removed 5 bases at V and 7 bases at J, leaving 8 bases unmatched. Sequencing input: CD4+ T cells from blood, cultured in vitro. The sequence was obtained from a human donor who had recovered from COVID-19. V gene TRBV20-1 combines with J gene TRBJ1-4; 9 bases match TRBD1. CDR3 loop: CSARRTGAAEKLFF. The CDR3 DNA sequence: TGCAGTGCTCGACGGACAGGGGCGGCTGAAAAACTGTTTTTT.